Following are 6 T cell receptor beta chains from one sample sequenced in a study of cytomegalovirus exposure and HLA in healthy donors. Sequencing used immunoSEQ multiplex PCR; TCRdb keeps in-frame clones, though not all of them. The sample holds more than 300,000 clones; 80% to 90% are singletons and the top ten take about 0.8%. The sample comprised PBMCs. The receptors come from a woman younger than 30 in good health and CMV-seronegative.

The rearrangement links TRBV2 to TRBJ1-5; D is uncertain. The CDR3 is 15 amino acids. The germline V gene encodes CDR1 SNHLY and CDR2 FYNNEI. Trimming removed 1 base at V and 0 bases at J, with 7 bases between. The CDR3 coding sequence is TGTGCCAGCAGTGAAGACAGACATAGCAATCAGCCCCAGCATTTT. Its protein product is CASSEDRHSNQPQHF.

This chain joins TRBV19 and TRBJ1-1; a weak D match, TRBD1 (6 bases). The CDR3 sequence is 16 residues long. Germline values: CDR1 LNHDA, CDR2 SQIVND (reference sequence). Trimming took off 5 bases at V and 1 base at J, with 17 bases between the two ends. CDR3: CASSPFGAGANTEAFF. Written as DNA, the CDR3 is TGTGCCAGTAGTCCCTTCGGAGCAGGGGCGAACACTGAAGCTTTCTTT.

This sequence joins TRBV28 and TRBJ2-1; D is possibly TRBD2 (5 bases). Trimming took 2 bases from V and 2 from J, leaving 10 bases between them. Looked up from germline, CDR1 is MDHEN and CDR2 is SYDVKM. The CDR3 contains 15 residues. CDR3 sequence reads: CASSLERGAYNEQFF. The CDR3 nucleotides read TGTGCCAGCAGTTTAGAACGGGGTGCCTACAATGAGCAGTTCTTC. The whole variable domain, remainder taken from reference TRBV28 and TRBJ2-1, is DVKVTQSSRYLVKRTGEKVFLECVQDMDHENMFWYRQDPGLGLRLIYFSYDVKMKEKGDIPEGYSVSREKKERFSLILESASTNQTSMYLCASSLERGAYNEQFFGPGTRLTVL.

The chain joins TRBV29-1 to TRBJ2-2; tentatively, D is TRBD1 (6 bases). Trimming pared 7 bases from V and 0 bases from J, leaving 9 bases between. The germline gives CDR1 SQVTM, CDR2 ANQGSEA. The CDR3 is 13 residues long. CDR3 DNA: TGCAGCGCCACAGGGACGAACACCGGGGAGCTGTTTTTT. It yields the protein CSATGTNTGELFF.

The chain has TRBV6-5 and TRBJ1-5; perhaps TRBD1 as D (5 bases). CDR1 and CDR2 (germline): MNHEY, SVGAGI. V was clipped by 0 bases and J by 7 bases, with 13 bases between them. CDR3 size: 15 residues. The CDR3 loop is CASSYSRGSGQPQHF. The CDR3 DNA is TGTGCCAGCAGTTACTCGCGGGGCAGCGGACAGCCCCAGCATTTT.

This rearrangement joins TRBV27 to TRBJ2-7, with D perhaps TRBD1 (5 bases). Germline CDR1 MNHEY, CDR2 SMNVEV (reference sequence). This CDR3 spans 14 amino acids. The ends were cut back, 0 bases at V and 3 bases at J, with 9 bases in the middle. The CDR3 DNA sequence: TGTGCCAGCAGTTTATCTTCTCAGGGCTACGAGCAGTACTTC. Its protein is CASSLSSQGYEQYF.